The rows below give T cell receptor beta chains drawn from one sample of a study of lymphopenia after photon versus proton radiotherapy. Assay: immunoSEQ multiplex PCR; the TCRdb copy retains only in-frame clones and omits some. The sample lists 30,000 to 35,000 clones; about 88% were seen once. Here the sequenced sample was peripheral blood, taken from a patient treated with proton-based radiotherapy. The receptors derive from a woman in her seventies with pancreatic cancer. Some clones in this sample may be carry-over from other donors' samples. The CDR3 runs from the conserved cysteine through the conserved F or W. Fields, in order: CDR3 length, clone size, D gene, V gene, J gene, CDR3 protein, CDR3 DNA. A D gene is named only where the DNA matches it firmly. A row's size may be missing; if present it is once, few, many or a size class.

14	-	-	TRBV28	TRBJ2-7	CASSLSTGNYEQYF	TGTGCCAGCAGTTTATCTACAGGGAACTACGAGCAGTACTTC
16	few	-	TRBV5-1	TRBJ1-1	CASSLDRLNWGTEAFF	TGCGCCAGCAGCTTGGACCGGCTAAATTGGGGCACTGAAGCTTTCTTT
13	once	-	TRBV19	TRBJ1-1	CASSIAANTEAFF	TGTGCCAGTAGTATAGCGGCGAACACTGAAGCTTTCTTT
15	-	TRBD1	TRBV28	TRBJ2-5	CASSVQTGGGETQYF	TGTGCCAGCAGTGTGCAAACAGGGGGCGGCGAGACCCAGTACTTC
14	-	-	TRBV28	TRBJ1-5	CASRPGLTGQPQHF	TGTGCCAGCAGGCCGGGCCTCACGGGTCAGCCCCAGCATTTT
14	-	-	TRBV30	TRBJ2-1	CAWSVPPWGNEQFF	TGTGCCTGGAGTGTCCCCCCCTGGGGGAATGAGCAGTTCTTC
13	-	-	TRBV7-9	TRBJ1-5	CASSLGLNQPQHF	TGTGCCAGCAGCTTAGGACTCAATCAGCCCCAGCATTTT
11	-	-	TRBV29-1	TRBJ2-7	CSVGKGGEQYF	TGCAGCGTCGGGAAGGGGGGCGAGCAGTACTTC
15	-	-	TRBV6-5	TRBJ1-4	CASRTWGGAGEKLFF	TGTGCCAGCAGAACCTGGGGGGGGGCCGGGGAAAAACTGTTTTTT
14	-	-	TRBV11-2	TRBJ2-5	CASSLWQLVETQYF	TGTGCCAGCAGCTTATGGCAATTAGTCGAGACCCAGTACTTC
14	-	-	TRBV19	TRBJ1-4	CASSKSRGGEKLFF	TGTGCCAGTAGTAAGTCCAGAGGAGGTGAAAAACTGTTTTTT
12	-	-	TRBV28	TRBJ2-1	CASSAPNREQFF	TGTGCCAGCAGTGCCCCCAACCGAGAGCAGTTCTTC
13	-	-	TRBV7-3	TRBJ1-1	CASSLRQDTEAFF	TGTGCCAGCAGCTTAAGACAGGACACTGAAGCTTTCTTT
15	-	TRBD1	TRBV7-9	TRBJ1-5	CASSPTGGEGQPQHF	TGTGCCAGCAGCCCGACAGGGGGCGAGGGTCAGCCCCAGCATTTT
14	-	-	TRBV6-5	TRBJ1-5	CASSKTYPREPQHF	TGTGCCAGCAGTAAGACCTACCCGAGGGAGCCCCAGCATTTT
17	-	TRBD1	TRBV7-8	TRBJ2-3	CASTTSRRDRGTDTQYF	TGTGCCAGCACCACAAGCCGCCGGGACAGGGGCACAGATACGCAGTATTTT
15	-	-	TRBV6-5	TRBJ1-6	CASSSGLGYNSPLHF	TGTGCCAGCAGTTCGGGACTAGGCTATAATTCACCCCTCCACTTT
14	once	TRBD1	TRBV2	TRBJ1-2	CASSETGVGYGYTF	TGTGCCAGCAGTGAAACAGGGGTCGGCTATGGCTACACCTTC
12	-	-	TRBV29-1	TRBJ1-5	CSVISGDQPQHF	TGCAGCGTTATTAGCGGCGATCAGCCCCAGCATTTT
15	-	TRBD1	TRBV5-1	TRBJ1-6	CASSPRQGGNSPLHF	TGCGCCAGCAGCCCCAGACAGGGGGGCAATTCACCCCTCCACTTT
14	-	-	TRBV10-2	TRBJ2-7	CASSESTISYEQYF	TGCGCCAGCAGTGAGTCAACAATCTCCTACGAGCAGTACTTC
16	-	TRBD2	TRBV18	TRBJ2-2	CASSPSLAGVFGELFF	TGTGCCAGCTCACCTTCCCTAGCGGGAGTATTCGGGGAGCTGTTTTTT